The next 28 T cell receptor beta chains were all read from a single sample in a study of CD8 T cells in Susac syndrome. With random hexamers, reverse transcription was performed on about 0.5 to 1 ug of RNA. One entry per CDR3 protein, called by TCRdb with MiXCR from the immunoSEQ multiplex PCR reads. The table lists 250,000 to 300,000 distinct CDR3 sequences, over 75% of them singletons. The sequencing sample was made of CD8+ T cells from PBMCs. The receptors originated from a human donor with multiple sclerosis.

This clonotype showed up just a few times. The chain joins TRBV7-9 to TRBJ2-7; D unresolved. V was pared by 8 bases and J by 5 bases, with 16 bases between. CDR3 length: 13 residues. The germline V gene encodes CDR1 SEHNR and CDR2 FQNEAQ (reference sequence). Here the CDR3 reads CASSERPADEQYF. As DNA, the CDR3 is TGTGCCAGCTCCGAACGGCCCGCCGACGAGCAGTACTTC.

CDR3 DNA: TGTGCCAGCAGTTTAAGGGGCCTCGGGGGGATTTTTTTTAATGAGCAGTTCTTC. Translation: CASSLRGLGGIFFNEQFF. The chain couples TRBV28 to TRBJ2-1, with 7 bases aligning to TRBD2. Per germline, CDR1 MDHEN and CDR2 SYDVKM. The CDR3 runs 18 residues. V gave up 2 bases and J gave up 7 bases; unmatched junction bases: 17.

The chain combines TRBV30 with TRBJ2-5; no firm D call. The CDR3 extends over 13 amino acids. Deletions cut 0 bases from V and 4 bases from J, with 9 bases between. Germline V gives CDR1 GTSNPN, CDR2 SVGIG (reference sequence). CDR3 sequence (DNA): TGTGCCTGGAGTGTACTTGGGTTAGAGACCCAGTACTTC. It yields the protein CAWSVLGLETQYF.

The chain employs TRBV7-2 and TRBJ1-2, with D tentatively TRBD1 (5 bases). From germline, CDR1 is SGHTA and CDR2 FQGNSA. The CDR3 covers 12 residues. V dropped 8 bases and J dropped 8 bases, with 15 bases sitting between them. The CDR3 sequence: CASGGRGGGYTF. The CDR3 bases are TGTGCCAGCGGCGGAAGGGGAGGCGGCTACACCTTC.

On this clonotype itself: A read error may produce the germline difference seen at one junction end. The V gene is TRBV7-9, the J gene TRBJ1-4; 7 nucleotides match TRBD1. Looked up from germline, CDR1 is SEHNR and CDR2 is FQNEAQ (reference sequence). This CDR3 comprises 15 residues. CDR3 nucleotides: TGTACCAGCAGCTTGAGACAGGGAACTAATGAAAAACTGTTTTTT. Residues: CTSSLRQGTNEKLFF.

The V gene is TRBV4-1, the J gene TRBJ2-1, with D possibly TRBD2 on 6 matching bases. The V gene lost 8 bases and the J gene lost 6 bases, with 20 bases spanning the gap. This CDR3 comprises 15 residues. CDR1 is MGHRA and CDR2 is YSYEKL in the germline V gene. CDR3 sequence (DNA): TGCGCCAGCGCAGGGAGGACCGCATTAGTCAATGAGCAGTTCTTC. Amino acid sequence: CASAGRTALVNEQFF.

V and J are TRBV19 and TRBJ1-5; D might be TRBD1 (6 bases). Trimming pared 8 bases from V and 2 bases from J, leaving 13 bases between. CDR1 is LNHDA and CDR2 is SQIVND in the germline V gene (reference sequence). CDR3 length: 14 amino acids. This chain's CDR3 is CASAGQTGNQPQHF. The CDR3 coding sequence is TGTGCCAGTGCCGGACAGACGGGCAATCAGCCCCAGCATTTT.

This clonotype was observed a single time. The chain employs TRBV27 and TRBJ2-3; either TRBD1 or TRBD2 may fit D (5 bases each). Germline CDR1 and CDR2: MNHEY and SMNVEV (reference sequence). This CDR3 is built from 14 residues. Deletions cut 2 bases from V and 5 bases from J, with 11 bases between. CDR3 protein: CASSLGGARDTQYF. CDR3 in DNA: TGTGCCAGCAGTTTAGGGGGAGCCCGAGATACGCAGTATTTT.

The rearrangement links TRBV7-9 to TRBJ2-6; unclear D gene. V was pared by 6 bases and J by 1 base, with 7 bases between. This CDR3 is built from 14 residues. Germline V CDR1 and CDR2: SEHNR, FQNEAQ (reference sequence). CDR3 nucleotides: TGTGCCAGCAGTGATCTATCTGGGGCCAACGTCCTGACTTTC. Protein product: CASSDLSGANVLTF. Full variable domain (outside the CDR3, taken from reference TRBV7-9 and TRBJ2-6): DTGVSQNPRHKITKRGQNVTFRCDPISEHNRLYWYRQTLGQGPEFLTYFQNEAQLEKSRLLSDRFSAERPKGSFSTLEIQRTEQGDSAMYLCASSDLSGANVLTFGAGSRLTVL.

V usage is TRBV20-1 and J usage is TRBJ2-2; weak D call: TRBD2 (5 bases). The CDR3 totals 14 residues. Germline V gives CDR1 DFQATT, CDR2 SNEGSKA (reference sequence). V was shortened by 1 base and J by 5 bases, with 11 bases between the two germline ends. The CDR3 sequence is CSARVATPTGELFF. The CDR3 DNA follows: TGCAGTGCTAGAGTAGCGACTCCGACCGGGGAGCTGTTTTTT.

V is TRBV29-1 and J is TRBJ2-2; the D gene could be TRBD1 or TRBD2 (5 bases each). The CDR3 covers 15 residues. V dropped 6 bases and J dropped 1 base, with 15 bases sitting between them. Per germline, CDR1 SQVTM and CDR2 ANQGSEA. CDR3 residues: CSVLDSGLNTGELFF. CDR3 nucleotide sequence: TGCAGCGTCCTGGATTCGGGGCTGAACACCGGGGAGCTGTTTTTT.

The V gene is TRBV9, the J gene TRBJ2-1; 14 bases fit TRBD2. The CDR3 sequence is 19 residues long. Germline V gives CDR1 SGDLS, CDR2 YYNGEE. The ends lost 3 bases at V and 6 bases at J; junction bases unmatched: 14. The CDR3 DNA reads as TGTGCCAGCAGCGCCCACCGACTAGCGGGAGGGCCGTTCCTCAATGAGCAGTTCTTC. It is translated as CASSAHRLAGGPFLNEQFF. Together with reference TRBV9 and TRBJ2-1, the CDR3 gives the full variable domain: DSGVTQTPKHLITATGQRVTLRCSPRSGDLSVYWYQQSLDQGLQFLIQYYNGEERAKGNILERFSAQQFPDLHSELNLSSLELGDSALYFCASSAHRLAGGPFLNEQFFGPGTRLTVL.

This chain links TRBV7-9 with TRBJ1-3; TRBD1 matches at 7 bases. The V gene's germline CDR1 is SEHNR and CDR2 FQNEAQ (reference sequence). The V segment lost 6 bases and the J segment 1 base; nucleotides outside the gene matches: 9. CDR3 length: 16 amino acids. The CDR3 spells CASRLIDRASGNTIYF. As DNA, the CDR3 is TGTGCCAGCAGACTTATCGACAGGGCTTCTGGAAACACCATATATTTT.

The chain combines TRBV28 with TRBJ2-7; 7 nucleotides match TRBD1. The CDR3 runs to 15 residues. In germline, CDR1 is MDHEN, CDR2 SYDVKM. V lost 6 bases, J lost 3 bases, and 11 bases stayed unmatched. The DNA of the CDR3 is TGTGCCAGCAGCTTGACAGGGAACACCTTCTACGAGCAGTACTTC. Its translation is CASSLTGNTFYEQYF.

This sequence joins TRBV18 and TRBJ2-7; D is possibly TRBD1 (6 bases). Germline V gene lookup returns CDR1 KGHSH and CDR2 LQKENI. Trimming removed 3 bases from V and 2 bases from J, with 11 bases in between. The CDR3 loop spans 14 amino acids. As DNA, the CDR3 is TGTGCCAGCTCACCGATTAGGGACACCTACGAGCAGTACTTC. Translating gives CASSPIRDTYEQYF.

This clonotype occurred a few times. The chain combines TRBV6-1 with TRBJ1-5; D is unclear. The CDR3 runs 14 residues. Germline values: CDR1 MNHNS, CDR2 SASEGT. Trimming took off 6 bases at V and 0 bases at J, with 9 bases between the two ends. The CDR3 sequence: CASRAPGSNQPQHF. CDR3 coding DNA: TGTGCCAGCAGAGCCCCGGGTAGCAATCAGCCCCAGCATTTT.

The CDR3 DNA sequence: TGTGCCACCTATTCGACCGACACAGATACGCAGTATTTT. Its protein is CATYSTDTDTQYF. The chain is built from TRBV24-1 and TRBJ2-3; D remains ambiguous. The length of the CDR3 is 13 residues. Germline CDR1 is KGHDR and CDR2 is SFDVKD. V lost 9 bases, J lost 2 bases, and 11 bases lay in between.

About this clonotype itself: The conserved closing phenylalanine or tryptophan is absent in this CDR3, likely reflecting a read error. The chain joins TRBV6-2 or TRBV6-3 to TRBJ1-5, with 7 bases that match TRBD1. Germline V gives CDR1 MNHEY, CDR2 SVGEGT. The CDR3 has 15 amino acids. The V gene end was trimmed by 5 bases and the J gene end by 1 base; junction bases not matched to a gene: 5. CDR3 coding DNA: TGTGCCAGCAGTACCACAGGGGTAAGCAATCAGCCCCAGCATGTT. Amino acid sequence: CASSTTGVSNQPQHV.

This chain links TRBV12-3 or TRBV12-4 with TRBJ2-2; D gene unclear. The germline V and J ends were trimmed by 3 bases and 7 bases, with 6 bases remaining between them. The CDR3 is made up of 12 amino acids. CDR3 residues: CASSFEIGELFF. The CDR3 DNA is TGTGCCAGCAGTTTTGAGATCGGGGAGCTGTTTTTT.

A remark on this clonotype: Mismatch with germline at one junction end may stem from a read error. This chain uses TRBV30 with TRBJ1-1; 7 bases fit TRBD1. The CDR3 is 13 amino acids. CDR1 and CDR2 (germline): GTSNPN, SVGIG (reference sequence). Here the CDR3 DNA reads TGTGCCTGGACGACAGGGCCTGGCACTGAAGTTTTCTTT. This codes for CAWTTGPGTEVFF.

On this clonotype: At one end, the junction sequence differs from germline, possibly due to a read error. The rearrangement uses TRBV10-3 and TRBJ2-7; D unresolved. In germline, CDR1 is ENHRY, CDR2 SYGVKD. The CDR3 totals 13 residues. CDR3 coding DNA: TGTGCCATTAAGGAACCTCTTGCCTACGGGCAGTACTTC. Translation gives CAIKEPLAYGQYF.

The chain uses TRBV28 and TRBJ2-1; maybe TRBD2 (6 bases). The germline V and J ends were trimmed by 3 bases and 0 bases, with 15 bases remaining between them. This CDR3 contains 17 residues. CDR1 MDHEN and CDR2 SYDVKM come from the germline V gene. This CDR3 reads CASSLAGLFSSYNEQFF. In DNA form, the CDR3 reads TGTGCCAGCAGTTTGGCGGGGCTTTTCAGCTCCTACAATGAGCAGTTCTTC.

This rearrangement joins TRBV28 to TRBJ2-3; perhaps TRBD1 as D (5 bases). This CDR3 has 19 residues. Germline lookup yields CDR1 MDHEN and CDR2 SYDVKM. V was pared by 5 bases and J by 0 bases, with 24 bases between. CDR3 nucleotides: TGTGCCAGCAGTCCTATTACCCCCACGGACACGACGAGCACAGATACGCAGTATTTT. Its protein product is CASSPITPTDTTSTDTQYF.

The CDR3 protein is CASSFPAGGTETQYF. CDR3 DNA: TGTGCCAGCAGTTTTCCAGCGGGAGGGACGGAGACCCAGTACTTC. The chain recombines TRBV28 with TRBJ2-5; 10 bases map to TRBD2. With V trimmed by 3 bases and J by 5 bases, 6 bases remained unmatched. The CDR3 runs to 15 residues. Per the germline V gene, CDR1 is MDHEN and CDR2 is SYDVKM.

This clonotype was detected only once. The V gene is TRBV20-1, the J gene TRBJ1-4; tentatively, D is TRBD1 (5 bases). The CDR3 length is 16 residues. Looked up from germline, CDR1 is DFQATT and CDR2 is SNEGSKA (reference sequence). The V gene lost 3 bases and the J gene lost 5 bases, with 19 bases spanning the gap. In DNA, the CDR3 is TGCAGTGCTAGTCTCCAGCCCGACAGTGTAAATGAAAAACTGTTTTTT. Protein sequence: CSASLQPDSVNEKLFF.

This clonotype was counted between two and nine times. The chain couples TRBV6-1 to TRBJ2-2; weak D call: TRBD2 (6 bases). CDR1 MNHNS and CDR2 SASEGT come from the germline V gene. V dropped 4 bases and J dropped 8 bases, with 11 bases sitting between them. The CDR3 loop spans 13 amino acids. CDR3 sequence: CASSGGTSGELFF. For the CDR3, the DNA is TGTGCCAGCAGTGGCGGGACCTCAGGGGAGCTGTTTTTT.

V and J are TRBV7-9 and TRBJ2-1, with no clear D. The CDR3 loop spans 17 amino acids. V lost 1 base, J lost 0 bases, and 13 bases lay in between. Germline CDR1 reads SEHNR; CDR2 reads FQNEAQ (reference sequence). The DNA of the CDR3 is TGTGCCAGCAGCTTAGAGGTGGGATTAAGCTCCTACAATGAGCAGTTCTTC. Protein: CASSLEVGLSSYNEQFF.

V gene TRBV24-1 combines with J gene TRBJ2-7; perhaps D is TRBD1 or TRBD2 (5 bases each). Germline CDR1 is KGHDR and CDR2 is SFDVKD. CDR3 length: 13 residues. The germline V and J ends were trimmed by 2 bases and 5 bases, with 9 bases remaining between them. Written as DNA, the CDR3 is TGTGCCACCAGTGATTCGAGGGACCACGAGCAGTACTTC. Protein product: CATSDSRDHEQYF.